This TCR beta chain was identified during a study of cytomegalovirus exposure and HLA in healthy donors. Study as a whole: The study's early data release held tens of millions of unique TCRs from HLA-typed donors. General study findings and limits: Further analysis was carried out later, and it showed several of the most significant clusters appearing linked to common viral pathogens. Previous analysis showed most TCR beta V segments were productive about 87% or about 30% of the time.

Germline values: CDR1 SGHDT, CDR2 YYEEEE. With 4 bases clipped from V and 4 bases from J, the junction kept 11 bases outside the gene matches. The CDR3 totals 15 residues. On this clone: The antigen remains unidentified.

Vbeta (60) and Jbeta (13) primers were used in the PCR. Using immunoSEQ multiplex PCR, the repertoire was profiled, and TCRdb retains in-frame clones only, with some absent. The sample totals over 100,000 clones. This sequence was found in a woman in her thirties or forties in good health and CMV-seropositive. V usage is TRBV5-6 and J usage is TRBJ2-7, with 7 nucleotides matching TRBD1. Material: PBMCs. The chain's CDR3 is CASSGTGVGEYEQYF. The CDR3 region has the DNA TGTGCCAGCAGCGGAACAGGGGTTGGGGAGTACGAGCAGTACTTC.